The TCR beta chain described here comes from a study of cytomegalovirus exposure and HLA in healthy donors. As regards this clone: Its target is unknown.

CDR3 length: 17 amino acids. Germline-derived CDR1 and CDR2 are SGHVS and FQNEAQ. The J segment lost 2 bases and the V segment lost 3 bases, leaving 8 bases of the junction unmatched. General study points: The classifier, whose performance was assessed in both the original and validation cohorts, reportedly diagnosed cytomegalovirus status with high specificity and sensitivity.

The PCR was carried out with 60 Vbeta primers and 13 Jbeta primers. Produced via immunoSEQ multiplex PCR; TCRdb's table is partial and in-frame only. The sample holds 120,000 or so clones; over 70% are singletons and the top ten take roughly 3%. The J gene is TRBJ2-3, the V gene TRBV7-8; 10 nucleotides align to TRBD2. This TCR derives from a woman in her fifties or sixties in good health and CMV-seronegative. Input material: PBMCs. The CDR3 region has the DNA TGTGCCAGCAGCTTGGTACTAGCGGGGTCCTACACAGATACGCAGTATTTT. Encoded protein: CASSLVLAGSYTDTQYF.